A single sample gave rise to the 5 T cell receptor beta chains below, sequenced in a study of glioma-infiltrating T cells. The iRepertoire nested amplicon-rescue multiplex PCR amplified TCR alpha and beta CDR3s from RNA. One entry per CDR3 protein, called by TCRdb with MiXCR from the multiplex PCR reads. The profile shows around 170,000 distinct CDR3 sequences, around 40% of them singletons. Sequenced input: glioma tissue, nonneoplastic brain tissue, or PBMCs (not recorded which). These receptors were collected from a human donor with low-grade glioma or glioblastoma, undergoing nonglioma brain surgery, or in good health (not recorded which).

This clonotype showed up many times. Sequence at one end of the junction differs from germline and may be a read error. V is TRBV5-1 and J is TRBJ1-1, with D possibly TRBD1 on 6 matching bases. CDR3 length: 14 amino acids. Germline lookup yields CDR1 SGHRS and CDR2 YFSETQ. CDR3 residues: CASSLQGSNTEAFF. The CDR3 nucleotides read TGTGCCAGCAGCCTACAGGGATCAAACACTGAAGCTTTCTTT.

The rearrangement joins TRBV7-3 to TRBJ1-1; D is perhaps TRBD1 (5 bases). The CDR3 length is 14 residues. Germline loops: CDR1 SGHTA, CDR2 FQGTGA. Deletions cut 9 bases from V and 2 bases from J, with 16 bases between. CDR3 loop: CARSAGGFNTEAFF. The CDR3 DNA is TGTGCCAGGAGCGCGGGGGGGTTCAACACTGAAGCTTTCTTT.

This rearrangement joins TRBV3-1 to TRBJ2-7; D gene unclear. The CDR3 runs to 12 residues. Deletions cut 6 bases from V and 2 bases from J, with 8 bases between. Germline lookup yields CDR1 LGHDT and CDR2 YNNKEL (reference sequence). In DNA, the CDR3 is TGTGCCAGCAGACATGGGGCCTACGAGCAGTACTTC. Translating gives CASRHGAYEQYF.

This sequence joins TRBV28 and TRBJ2-4; TRBD2 is a possible D gene (6 bases). Germline loops: CDR1 MDHEN, CDR2 SYDVKM. The CDR3 contains 15 residues. V was pared by 3 bases and J by 2 bases, with 11 bases between. CDR3 DNA: TGTGCCAGCAGTTTTACGGGGGAGTCCAAAAACATTCAGTACTTC. It specifies CASSFTGESKNIQYF. The full variable domain, completed using reference TRBV28 and TRBJ2-4, is DVKVTQSSRYLVKRTGEKVFLECVQDMDHENMFWYRQDPGLGLRLIYFSYDVKMKEKGDIPEGYSVSREKKERFSLILESASTNQTSMYLCASSFTGESKNIQYFGAGTRLSVL.

This clonotype was detected ten times or more. V gene TRBV10-3 combines with J gene TRBJ1-6; no clear D. Germline CDR1 ENHRY, CDR2 SYGVKD. CDR3 length: 15 amino acids. Trimming shortened V by 2 bases and J by 8 bases, and 13 bases separated the two germline ends. The CDR3 DNA sequence: TGTGCCATCAGTGAGCAGACCGCCCGTGATTCACCCCTCCACTTT. Protein sequence: CAISEQTARDSPLHF.